Listed here is a single TCR beta chain. This CDR3 contains 15 residues. V trimming: 5 bases; J trimming: 3 bases; junction bases outside the gene matches: 9. Germline CDR1 is SGHVS and CDR2 is FQNEAQ. The record originates from a study of blood T cell repertoires in COVID-19. Study summary: There were acute and convalescent COVID-19 samples, and they came from the United States, Italy and Spain. The analysed material was cDNA or gDNA that came from T cells, B-cell-depleted T cells, or PBMCs.

In the original processing: Scientists estimated how many nucleated cells there were by amplifying reference gene primers. Libraries were prepared by immunoSEQ multiplex PCR; TCRdb keeps only in-frame clonotypes and omits some of them. V, J and clone size were drawn from that table, and D and trimming were deduced from the DNA. This sample has approximately 57,000 clones, with 85% to 90% found just once. This chain joins TRBV7-8 and TRBJ1-2; 7 bases match TRBD1. This TCR was sampled from a man in his fifties with acute or convalescent COVID-19. Sample: peripheral blood. CDR3 DNA sequence: TGTGCCAGCAGCCCCAAATTCGGGACAGACTATGGCTACACCTTC. It specifies CASSPKFGTDYGYTF.